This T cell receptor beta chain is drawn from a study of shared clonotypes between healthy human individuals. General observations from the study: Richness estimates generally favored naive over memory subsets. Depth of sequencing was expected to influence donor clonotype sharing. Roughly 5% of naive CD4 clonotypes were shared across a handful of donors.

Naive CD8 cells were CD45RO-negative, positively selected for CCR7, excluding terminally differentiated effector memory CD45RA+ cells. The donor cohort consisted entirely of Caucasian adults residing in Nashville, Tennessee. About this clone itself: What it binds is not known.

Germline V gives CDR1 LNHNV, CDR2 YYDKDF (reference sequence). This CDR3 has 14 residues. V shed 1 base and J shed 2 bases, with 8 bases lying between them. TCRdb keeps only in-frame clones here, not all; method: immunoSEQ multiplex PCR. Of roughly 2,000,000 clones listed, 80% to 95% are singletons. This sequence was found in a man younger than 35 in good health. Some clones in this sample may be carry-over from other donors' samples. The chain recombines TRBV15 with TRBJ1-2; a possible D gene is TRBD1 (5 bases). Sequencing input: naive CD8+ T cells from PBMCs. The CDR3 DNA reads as TGTGCCACCAGCAGAGGGCAGGGAAACTATGGCTACACCTTC. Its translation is CATSRGQGNYGYTF. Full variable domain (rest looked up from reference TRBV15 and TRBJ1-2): DAMVIQNPRYQVTQFGKPVTLSCSQTLNHNVMYWYQQKSSQAPKLLFHYYDKDFNNEADTPDNFQSRRPNTSFCFLDIRSPGLGDTAMYLCATSRGQGNYGYTFGSGTRLTVV.